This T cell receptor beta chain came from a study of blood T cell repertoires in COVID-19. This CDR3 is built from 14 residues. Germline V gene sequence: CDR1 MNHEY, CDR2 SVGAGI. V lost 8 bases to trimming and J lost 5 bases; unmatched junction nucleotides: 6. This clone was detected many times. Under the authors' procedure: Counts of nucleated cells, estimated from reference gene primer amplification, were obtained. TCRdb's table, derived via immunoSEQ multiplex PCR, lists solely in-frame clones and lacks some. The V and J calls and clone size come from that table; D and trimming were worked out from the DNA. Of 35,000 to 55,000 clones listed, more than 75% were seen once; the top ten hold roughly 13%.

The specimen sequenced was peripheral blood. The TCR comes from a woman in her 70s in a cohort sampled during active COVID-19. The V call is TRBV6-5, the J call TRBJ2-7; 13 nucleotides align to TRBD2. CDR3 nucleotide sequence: TGTGCCAGCCTCCGACTAGCGGGAGGCCACGAGCAGTACTTC. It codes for CASLRLAGGHEQYF.